These T cell receptor beta chains were read from a single sample in a study of shared clonotypes between healthy human individuals. Data came from immunoSEQ multiplex PCR; TCRdb stores just in-frame clones and leaves some out. The sample consists of about 1.5 million clones, under 99% of them appearing once. Sequencing was carried out using naive CD4+ T cells sorted from blood. Source of these receptors: a man younger than 40 in good health. Both conserved end residues are part of each CDR3. D genes are given only for firm matches. Some rows mark clone size as missing; the rest say once, few, many or name a class of expanded clone.

j_gene | abundance | d_gene | v_gene | CDR3nt | CDR3aa
TRBJ1-4 | once | . | TRBV29-1 | TGCAGCGTTGCCCCCGAGAGGGGTTTGGGTGAAAAACTGTTTTTT | CSVAPERGLGEKLFF
TRBJ2-7 | . | TRBD1 | TRBV9 | TGTGCCAGCAGCGCAGGGACAGGGTTCTACGAGCAGTACTTC | CASSAGTGFYEQYF
TRBJ2-7 | . | . | TRBV23-1 | TGCGCCAGCATGGGGGACGACGAGCAGTACTTC | CASMGDDEQYF
TRBJ2-1 | . | . | TRBV28 | TGTGCCACCTCCAGGGGGGCGGCGACCTACAATGAGCAGTTCTTC | CATSRGAATYNEQFF
TRBJ2-1 | . | TRBD2 | TRBV11-2 | TGTGCCAGCAGCTTAACGGGAGGTTACAATGAGCAGTTCTTC | CASSLTGGYNEQFF
TRBJ1-2 | . | TRBD1 | TRBV18 | TGTGCCAGCTCACCAGACCGGGACAGGGGACTCTATGGCTACACCTTC | CASSPDRDRGLYGYTF
TRBJ1-5 | . | . | TRBV15 | TGTGCCACCAGCAGCTACAGTAACAATCAGCCCCAGCATTTT | CATSSYSNNQPQHF
TRBJ2-7 | once | TRBD2 | TRBV19 | TGTGCCAGTAGGTGGACTAGCGGGAGTGGGAGCTACGAGCAGTACTTC | CASRWTSGSGSYEQYF
TRBJ2-3 | . | . | TRBV11-3 | TGTGCCAGATTAACGGGACTTTGCACAGATACGCAGTATTTT | CARLTGLCTDTQYF
TRBJ2-1 | . | . | TRBV7-2 | TGTGCCAGCAGCTTAGAACCCTCGGCAGGAAAGTTCTTC | CASSLEPSAGKFF
TRBJ1-4 | . | . | TRBV1 | TGCACCAGCAGCCAAGATCCGTCCTTGACCCGGGACGGAGAAAAACTGTTTTTT | CTSSQDPSLTRDGEKLFF
TRBJ1-1 | . | . | TRBV15 | TGTGCCACCAGCAGAGTTAAGGGTATGTCCACTGAAGCTTTCTTT | CATSRVKGMSTEAFF
TRBJ1-4 | . | . | TRBV6-1 | TGTGCCAGCAGTGAAGCCTTCGGCAATGAAAAACTGTTTTTT | CASSEAFGNEKLFF
TRBJ2-1 | once | . | TRBV5-1 | TGCGCCAGCAGCGACTACAGGGTAGGCAATGAGCAGTTCTTC | CASSDYRVGNEQFF
TRBJ2-2 | . | . | TRBV28 | TGTGCCAGCAGGCACTGGGTCATCGCGAACACCGGGGAGCTGTTTTTT | CASRHWVIANTGELFF
TRBJ2-1 | once | . | TRBV10-2 | TGCGCCAGCAGTGGGACGCATCGACCTTCCAATGAGCAGTTCTTC | CASSGTHRPSNEQFF
TRBJ2-3 | . | TRBD1 | TRBV10-3 | TGTGCCATCAGTGCGGACAGGGGCCCGGATACGCAGTATTTT | CAISADRGPDTQYF
TRBJ1-5 | . | TRBD1 | TRBV6-5 | TGTGCCAGCAGTACCCGACAGGGAGGCAATCAGCCCCAGCATTTT | CASSTRQGGNQPQHF
TRBJ1-4 | . | . | TRBV5-1 | TGCGCCAGCAGCTTGAATGGAGCTAGTGAAAAACTGTTTTTT | CASSLNGASEKLFF
TRBJ2-3 | . | TRBD1 | TRBV30 | TGTGCCTGGCGACAGGGGGGCACAGATACGCAGTATTTT | CAWRQGGTDTQYF
TRBJ2-3 | . | TRBD2 | TRBV9 | TGTGCCAGCAGCGTAGTGCCTAGCGGGAGAACAGATACGCAGTATTTT | CASSVVPSGRTDTQYF
TRBJ1-4 | . | . | TRBV25-1 | TGTGCCAGCAGTGAGGGCTTGACAGGCCATGGGGAAAAACTGTTTTTT | CASSEGLTGHGEKLFF
TRBJ1-2 | . | TRBD1 | TRBV18 | TGTGCCAGCTCACCACCGGGACAGGGAAGGAATGGCTACACCTTC | CASSPPGQGRNGYTF
TRBJ2-5 | . | . | TRBV25-1 | TGTGCCAGCAGTGCATCGGGGGTAGAGACCCAGTACTTC | CASSASGVETQYF
TRBJ1-1 | . | . | TRBV2 | TGTGCCAGCAGTGAAGAGGTGAACACTGAAGCTTTCTTT | CASSEEVNTEAFF
TRBJ2-4 | . | . | TRBV28 | TGTGCCAGCAGTACACAGGGCCTTCAAAACATTCAGTACTTC | CASSTQGLQNIQYF
TRBJ2-2 | . | TRBD1 | TRBV6-5 | TGTGCCAGCAGTTACAGACAGGGTTTTGGCACCGGGGAGCTGTTTTTT | CASSYRQGFGTGELFF
TRBJ2-1 | once | . | TRBV10-3 | TGTGCCATAAGAGCGGAGGGCTCCTACAATGAGCAGTTCTTC | CAIRAEGSYNEQFF
TRBJ1-1 | . | TRBD1 | TRBV30 | TGTGCCTGGGGACAGGGGGTATTTGAAGCTTTCTTT | CAWGQGVFEAFF
TRBJ2-7 | . | . | TRBV2 | TGTGCCAGCAGTGAAGAGGCGGAGCAGTACTTC | CASSEEAEQYF
TRBJ2-1 | . | . | TRBV9 | TGTGCCAGCAGCGTAAGGCAGAACAATGAGCAGTTCTTC | CASSVRQNNEQFF
TRBJ2-7 | . | TRBD2 | TRBV5-1 | TGCGCCAGCAGCTTGGGTACTAGCGGGAGTTACGAGCAGTACTTC | CASSLGTSGSYEQYF
TRBJ2-7 | . | . | TRBV10-1 | TGCGCCAGCAGCTTTGACGGCTACTACGAGCAGTACTTC | CASSFDGYYEQYF
TRBJ2-1 | . | TRBD2 | TRBV5-4 | TGTGCCAGCAGCTTGAGGGAGGGTAGCTCCTACAATGAGCAGTTCTTC | CASSLREGSSYNEQFF
TRBJ2-1 | . | TRBD2 | TRBV7-2 | TGTGCCAGCAGCTCCGCTAGCTCGGGAGGGTTCTACAATGAGCAGTTCTTC | CASSSASSGGFYNEQFF
TRBJ1-5 | . | . | TRBV7-2 | TGTGCCAGCAGCTTAGTGACTAATCAGCCCCAGCATTTT | CASSLVTNQPQHF
TRBJ2-7 | . | . | TRBV10-3 | TGTGCCATCAGTGGGGAAATTAAAACAGGGAGTGACGAGCAGTACTTC | CAISGEIKTGSDEQYF